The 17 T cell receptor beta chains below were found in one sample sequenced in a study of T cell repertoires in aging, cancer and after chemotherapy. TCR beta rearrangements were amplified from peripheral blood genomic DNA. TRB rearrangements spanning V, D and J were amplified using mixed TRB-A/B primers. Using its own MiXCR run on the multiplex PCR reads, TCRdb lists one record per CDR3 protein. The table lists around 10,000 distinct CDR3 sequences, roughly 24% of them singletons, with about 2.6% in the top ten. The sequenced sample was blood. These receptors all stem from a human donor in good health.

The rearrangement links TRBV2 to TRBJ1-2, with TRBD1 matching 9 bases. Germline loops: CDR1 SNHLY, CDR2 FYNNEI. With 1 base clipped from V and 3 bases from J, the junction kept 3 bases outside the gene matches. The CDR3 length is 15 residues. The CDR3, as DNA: TGTGCCAGCAGTGAAGGGGGACAGGGTTACTATGGCTACACCTTC. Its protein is CASSEGGQGYYGYTF.

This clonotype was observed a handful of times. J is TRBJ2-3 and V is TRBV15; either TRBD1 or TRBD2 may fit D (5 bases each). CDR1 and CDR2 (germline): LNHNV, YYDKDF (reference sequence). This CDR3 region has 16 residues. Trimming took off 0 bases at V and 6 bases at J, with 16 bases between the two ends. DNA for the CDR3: TGTGCCACCAGCAGAGATCTTAGGGACCAAGGGGATACGCAGTATTTT. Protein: CATSRDLRDQGDTQYF.

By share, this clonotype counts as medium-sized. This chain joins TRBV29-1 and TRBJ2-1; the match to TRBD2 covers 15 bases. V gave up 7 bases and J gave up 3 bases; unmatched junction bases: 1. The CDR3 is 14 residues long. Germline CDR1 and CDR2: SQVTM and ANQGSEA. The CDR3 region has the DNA TGCAGCGGGGGACTAGCGGGAGGCTACAATGAGCAGTTCTTC. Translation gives CSGGLAGGYNEQFF.

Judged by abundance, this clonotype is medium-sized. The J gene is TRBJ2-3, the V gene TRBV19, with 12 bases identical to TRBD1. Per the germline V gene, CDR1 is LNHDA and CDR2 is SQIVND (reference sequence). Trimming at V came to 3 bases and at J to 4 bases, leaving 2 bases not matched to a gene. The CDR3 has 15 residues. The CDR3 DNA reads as TGTGCCAGTAGTATGGGACAGGGGGCGTCAGATACGCAGTATTTT. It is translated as CASSMGQGASDTQYF. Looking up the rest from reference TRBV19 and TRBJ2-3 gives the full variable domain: DGGITQSPKYLFRKEGQNVTLSCEQNLNHDAMYWYRQDPGQGLRLIYYSQIVNDFQKGDIAEGYSVSREKKESFPLTVTSAQKNPTAFYLCASSMGQGASDTQYFGPGTRLTVL.

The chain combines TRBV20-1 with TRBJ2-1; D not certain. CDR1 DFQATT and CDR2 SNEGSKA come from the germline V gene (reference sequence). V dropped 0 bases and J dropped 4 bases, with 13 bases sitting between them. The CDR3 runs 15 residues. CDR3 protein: CSARDLTRLYNEQFF. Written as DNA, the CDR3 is TGCAGTGCTAGAGATCTCACGCGGCTTTACAATGAGCAGTTCTTC.

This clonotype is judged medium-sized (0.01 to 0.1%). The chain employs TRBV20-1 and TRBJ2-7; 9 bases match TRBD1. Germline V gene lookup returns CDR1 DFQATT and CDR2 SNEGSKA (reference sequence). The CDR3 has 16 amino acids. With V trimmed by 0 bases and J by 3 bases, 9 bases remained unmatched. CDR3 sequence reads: CSAREPWGDRVYEQYF. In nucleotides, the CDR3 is TGCAGTGCTAGAGAACCTTGGGGGGACAGGGTCTACGAGCAGTACTTC.

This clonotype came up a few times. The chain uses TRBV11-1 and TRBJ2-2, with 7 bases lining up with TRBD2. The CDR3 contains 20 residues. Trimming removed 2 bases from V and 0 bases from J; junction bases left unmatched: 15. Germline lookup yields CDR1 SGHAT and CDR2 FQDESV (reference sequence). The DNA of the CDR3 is TGTGCCAGCAGCTTACTGACCCTCTCGGTCCGGGAGGCGAACACCGGGGAGCTGTTTTTT. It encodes CASSLLTLSVREANTGELFF.

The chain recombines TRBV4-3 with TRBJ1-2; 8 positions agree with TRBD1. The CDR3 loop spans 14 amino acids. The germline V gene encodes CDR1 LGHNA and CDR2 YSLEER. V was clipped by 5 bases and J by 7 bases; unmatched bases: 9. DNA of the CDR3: TGCGCCAGCAGCAAAATGCAGGGGGCGCTTGGCTACACCTTC. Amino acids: CASSKMQGALGYTF.

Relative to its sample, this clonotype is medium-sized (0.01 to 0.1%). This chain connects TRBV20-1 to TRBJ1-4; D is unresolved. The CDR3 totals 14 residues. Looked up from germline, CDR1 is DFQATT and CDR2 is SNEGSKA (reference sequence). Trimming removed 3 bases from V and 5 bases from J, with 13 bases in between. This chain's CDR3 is CSASSGSLNEKLFF. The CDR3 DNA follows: TGCAGTGCTAGTAGCGGCAGTTTGAATGAAAAACTGTTTTTT.

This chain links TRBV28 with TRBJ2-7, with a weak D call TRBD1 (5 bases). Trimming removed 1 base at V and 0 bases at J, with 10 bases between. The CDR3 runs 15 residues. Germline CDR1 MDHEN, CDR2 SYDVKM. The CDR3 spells CASSLFGAHSYEQYF. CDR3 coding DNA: TGTGCCAGCAGTTTATTTGGGGCCCACTCCTACGAGCAGTACTTC.

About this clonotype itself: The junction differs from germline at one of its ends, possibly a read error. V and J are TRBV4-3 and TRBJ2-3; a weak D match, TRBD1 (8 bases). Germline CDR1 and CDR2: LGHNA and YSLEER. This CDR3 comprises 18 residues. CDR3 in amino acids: CARSSGQGGLFSTDTQYF. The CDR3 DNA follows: TGTGCCAGAAGCTCCGGACAGGGAGGGCTCTTCAGCACAGATACGCAGTATTTT.

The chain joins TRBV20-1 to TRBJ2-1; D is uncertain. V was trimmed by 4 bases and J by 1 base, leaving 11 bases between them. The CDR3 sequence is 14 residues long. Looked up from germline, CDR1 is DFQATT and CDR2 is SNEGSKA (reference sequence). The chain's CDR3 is CSANSFVSYNEQFF. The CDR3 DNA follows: TGCAGTGCTAACAGTTTCGTTTCCTACAATGAGCAGTTCTTC.

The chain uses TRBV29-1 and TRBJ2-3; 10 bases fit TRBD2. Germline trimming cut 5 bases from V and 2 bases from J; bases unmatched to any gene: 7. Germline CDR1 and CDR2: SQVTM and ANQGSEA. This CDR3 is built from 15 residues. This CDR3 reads CSVKGLAEFTDTQYF. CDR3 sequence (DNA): TGCAGCGTTAAAGGACTAGCGGAATTCACAGATACGCAGTATTTT.

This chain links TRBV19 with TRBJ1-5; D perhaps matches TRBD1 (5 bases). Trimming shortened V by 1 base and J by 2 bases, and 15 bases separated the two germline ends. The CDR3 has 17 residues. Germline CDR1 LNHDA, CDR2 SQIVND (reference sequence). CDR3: CASSIVPGRGGNQPQHF. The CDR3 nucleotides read TGTGCCAGTAGTATAGTTCCGGGGCGCGGAGGCAATCAGCCCCAGCATTTT. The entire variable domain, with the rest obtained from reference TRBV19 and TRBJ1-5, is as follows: DGGITQSPKYLFRKEGQNVTLSCEQNLNHDAMYWYRQDPGQGLRLIYYSQIVNDFQKGDIAEGYSVSREKKESFPLTVTSAQKNPTAFYLCASSIVPGRGGNQPQHFGDGTRLSIL.

CDR3 residues: CSARVGTSGRNTGELFF. The CDR3 DNA follows: TGCAGTGCTAGAGTGGGGACTAGCGGGCGTAACACCGGGGAGCTGTTTTTT. The chain combines TRBV20-1 with TRBJ2-2, with 12 bases aligning to TRBD2. Trimming took 1 base from V and 2 from J; bases not matched to a gene: 5. Germline CDR1 is DFQATT and CDR2 is SNEGSKA (reference sequence). The CDR3 has 17 amino acids.

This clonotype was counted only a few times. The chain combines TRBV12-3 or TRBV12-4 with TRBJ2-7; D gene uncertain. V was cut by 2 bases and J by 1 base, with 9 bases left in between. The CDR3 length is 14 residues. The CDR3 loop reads CASSLTSGSYEQYF. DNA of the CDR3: TGTGCCAGCAGTTTAACTTCAGGTTCCTACGAGCAGTACTTC.

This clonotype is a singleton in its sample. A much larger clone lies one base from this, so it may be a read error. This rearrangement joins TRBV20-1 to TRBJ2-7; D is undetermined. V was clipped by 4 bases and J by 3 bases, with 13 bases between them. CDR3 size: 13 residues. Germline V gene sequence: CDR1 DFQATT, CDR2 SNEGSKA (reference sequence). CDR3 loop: CSATHDWYYEQYF. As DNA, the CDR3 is TGCAGTGCTACCCACGACTGGTACTACGAGCAGTACTTC.